This entry lists 17 T cell receptor beta chains sequenced from one sample in a study of chemoradiotherapy in HPV16-positive cancers. The table came from immunoSEQ multiplex PCR; TCRdb's copy has only in-frame clones and leaves some out. The sample holds 15,000 to 20,000 clones, under 90% seen once. The material was blood, obtained from a patient who underwent chemoradiotherapy. The receptors come from a human donor with HPV-associated anogenital cancer.

The J gene is TRBJ1-1, the V gene TRBV19; D not certain. The CDR3 has 13 residues. With 9 bases removed from V and 5 bases from J, the gap between germline ends came to 16 bases. The germline gives CDR1 LNHDA, CDR2 SQIVND (reference sequence). As DNA, the CDR3 is TGTGCCAGCATGGGTACAGCGAAGACTGAAGCTTTCTTT. It specifies CASMGTAKTEAFF.

This clone was counted a few times. For the CDR3, the DNA is TGTGCCAGCAGTCCCGGGACCCATAGTAATTCACCCCTCCACTTT. Its protein product is CASSPGTHSNSPLHF. The chain employs TRBV2 and TRBJ1-6; D is possibly TRBD1 (5 bases). This CDR3 contains 15 residues. Trimming cost V 5 bases and J 6 bases, with 14 bases left between them. The germline V gene has CDR1 SNHLY and CDR2 FYNNEI.

The chain uses TRBV28 and TRBJ2-1; D remains ambiguous. CDR3 length: 12 residues. The germline gives CDR1 MDHEN, CDR2 SYDVKM. Trimming cost V 7 bases and J 7 bases, with 11 bases left between them. CDR3 in amino acids: CASTSSRNEQFF. DNA for the CDR3: TGTGCCAGCACCTCCTCCCGGAATGAGCAGTTCTTC.

V is TRBV2 and J is TRBJ1-2; no clear D. The ends were cut back, 6 bases at V and 4 bases at J, with 12 bases in the middle. The CDR3 has 13 residues. The germline CDR1 and CDR2 sequences are SNHLY and FYNNEI. The CDR3 sequence is CASSSQEIYGYTF. DNA for the CDR3: TGTGCCAGCAGCTCCCAGGAGATCTATGGCTACACCTTC.

DNA for the CDR3: TGTGCCACCCGGGGGCGCTCCACTGAAGCTTTCTTT. Its translation is CATRGRSTEAFF. The chain carries TRBV10-3 and TRBJ1-1, with D perhaps matching TRBD1 (6 bases). Trimming took 10 bases from V and 4 from J, leaving 13 bases between them. CDR3 length equals 12 residues. Germline loops: CDR1 ENHRY, CDR2 SYGVKD.

The V gene is TRBV6-5, the J gene TRBJ1-6; D remains unclear. V was trimmed by 4 bases and J by 8 bases, leaving 12 bases between them. CDR1 and CDR2 from the germline V gene are MNHEY and SVGAGI. The CDR3 contains 14 residues. The CDR3 sequence is CASSSSRRDSPLHF. The DNA of the CDR3 is TGTGCCAGCAGTTCATCACGTCGGGATTCACCCCTCCACTTT.

The chain couples TRBV5-6 to TRBJ1-5, with D unclear. Germline-derived CDR1 and CDR2 are SGHDT and YYEEEE. V lost 0 bases and J 0 bases, leaving 7 bases between the germline ends. This CDR3 spans 15 amino acids. The chain's CDR3 is CASSLGQYSNQPQHF. CDR3 DNA sequence: TGTGCCAGCAGCTTGGGGCAGTATAGCAATCAGCCCCAGCATTTT. Filled out from reference TRBV5-6 and TRBJ1-5, the complete variable domain reads DAGVTQSPTHLIKTRGQQVTLRCSPKSGHDTVSWYQQALGQGPQFIFQYYEEEERQRGNFPDRFSGHQFPNYSSELNVNALLLGDSALYLCASSLGQYSNQPQHFGDGTRLSIL.

The chain links TRBV5-8 to TRBJ2-3, with 8 bases aligning to TRBD2. Germline V CDR1 and CDR2: SGHTS, YDEGEE. The ends lost 3 bases at V and 5 bases at J; junction bases unmatched: 14. The CDR3 totals 17 residues. The CDR3 region is CASSYNVRTSQGDTQYF. For the CDR3, the DNA is TGTGCCAGCAGCTATAACGTAAGGACTAGCCAGGGAGATACGCAGTATTTT.

The genes are TRBV19 and TRBJ1-2; 8 nucleotides align to TRBD1. This CDR3 region has 16 residues. The germline V gene has CDR1 LNHDA and CDR2 SQIVND (reference sequence). The V segment lost 10 bases and the J segment 1 base; nucleotides outside the gene matches: 14. CDR3 coding DNA: TGTGCCACCTCCGGACAGGGCGAGAGAATTAACTATGGCTACACCTTC. This translates into CATSGQGERINYGYTF.

The chain has TRBV19 and TRBJ2-1, with D tentatively TRBD1 (6 bases). Germline lookup yields CDR1 LNHDA and CDR2 SQIVND (reference sequence). Trimming cost V 7 bases and J 0 bases, with 13 bases left between them. CDR3 length equals 15 residues. The chain's CDR3 is CASTMHRDSYNEQFF. CDR3 nucleotide sequence: TGTGCCAGTACGATGCACAGGGACTCCTACAATGAGCAGTTCTTC.

The chain employs TRBV10-3 and TRBJ1-3, with a tentative D call TRBD1 (5 bases). The CDR3 consists of 11 residues. Germline CDR1 reads ENHRY; CDR2 reads SYGVKD. V shed 9 bases and J shed 8 bases, with 11 bases lying between them. The CDR3 here is CAMRGMDTIYF. The CDR3, as DNA: TGTGCCATGAGGGGTATGGACACCATATATTTT.

V and J are TRBV5-1 and TRBJ2-7, with TRBD2 as a possible D gene (5 bases). V lost 5 bases and J lost 5, with 17 bases in between. This CDR3 comprises 14 residues. Germline V lookup: CDR1 SGHRS, CDR2 YFSETQ. The CDR3, as DNA: TGCGCCAGCAGTCCCAGGCCTGGGGAGCACGAGCAGTACTTC. It encodes CASSPRPGEHEQYF.

This rearrangement joins TRBV19 to TRBJ1-5; a weak D match, TRBD1 (5 bases). This CDR3 spans 12 amino acids. The germline gives CDR1 LNHDA, CDR2 SQIVND (reference sequence). The germline V and J ends were trimmed by 5 bases and 6 bases, with 8 bases remaining between them. The CDR3 here is CASSFRGQPQHF. CDR3 bases: TGTGCCAGTAGTTTTAGGGGTCAGCCCCAGCATTTT.

The rearrangement joins TRBV20-1 to TRBJ2-5; D is uncertain. Trimming removed 6 bases at V and 5 bases at J, with 7 bases between. The CDR3 runs to 10 residues. The germline V gene encodes CDR1 DFQATT and CDR2 SNEGSKA (reference sequence). Here the CDR3 DNA reads TGCAGTGCAGAGAGGGAGACCCAGTACTTC. It translates to CSAERETQYF.

In this sample, this clone turned up a few times. Sequence at one end of the junction differs from germline and may be a read error. The chain employs TRBV19 and TRBJ1-3; 9 nucleotides agree with TRBD1. This CDR3 is 12 amino acids long. Germline lookup yields CDR1 LNHDA and CDR2 SQIVND (reference sequence). The CDR3 reads CASSPGQGGPTF. The DNA of the CDR3 is TGTGCCAGTAGTCCGGGACAGGGCGGACCGACTTTT.

This clone was counted a single time. The rearrangement uses TRBV30 and TRBJ1-1; D perhaps matches TRBD1 (5 bases). This CDR3 is 13 amino acids long. In germline, CDR1 is GTSNPN, CDR2 SVGIG (reference sequence). V lost 5 bases to trimming and J lost 2 bases, with 12 bases between them. CDR3 nucleotides: TGTGCCTGGCGGGACGGACTCAACACTGAAGCTTTCTTT. Translated, it gives CAWRDGLNTEAFF.

The V gene is TRBV6-5, the J gene TRBJ1-2; 7 bases are a match to TRBD1. Unmatched junction bases numbered 4, after V lost 9 bases and J lost 0 bases. The CDR3 runs to 13 residues. CDR1 is MNHEY and CDR2 is SVGAGI in the germline V gene. CDR3 sequence: CASGDRANYGYTF. CDR3 DNA sequence: TGTGCCAGTGGGGACAGAGCTAACTATGGCTACACCTTC.